The 30 T cell receptor beta chains reported below all come from one sample, sequenced in a study of Graves' ophthalmopathy and Graves' hyperthyroidism. From RNA, the CDR3 regions of TCR beta chains were amplified and sequenced. RT-PCR with HTBI primers came first, then second-round multiplex PCR. TCRdb analysed the multiplex PCR reads with MiXCR anew, one entry per CDR3 protein. The table shows 400,000 to 500,000 distinct CDR3 sequences, with under 25% occurring only once. The sample was peripheral blood. Every receptor here comes from a woman in her late teens or twenties with stable Graves' hyperthyroidism.

This clonotype has ten or more counts. The chain uses TRBV20-1 and TRBJ1-2; D unclear. CDR3 length: 12 residues. V was pared by 1 base and J by 2 bases, with 5 bases between. The germline CDR1 and CDR2 sequences are DFQATT and SNEGSKA (reference sequence). Written as DNA, the CDR3 is TGCAGTGCTAGAGTAGGGAACTATGGCTACACCTTC. It specifies CSARVGNYGYTF.

In its sample, this clonotype was seen many times. This chain links TRBV15 with TRBJ1-5; 8 bases agree with TRBD1. The CDR3 is 17 residues long. The germline V gene encodes CDR1 LNHNV and CDR2 YYDKDF (reference sequence). The junction had 13 bases not matched to a gene; V was cut back by 4 bases and J by 5 bases. This chain's CDR3 is CATSTMTGDLGYQPQHF. DNA for the CDR3: TGTGCCACCAGCACGATGACAGGGGACCTAGGATATCAGCCCCAGCATTTT.

This clonotype was detected many times. The V and J genes are TRBV7-2 and TRBJ2-7, with TRBD1 identical over 9 bases. The germline V gene encodes CDR1 SGHTA and CDR2 FQGNSA. This CDR3 region has 14 residues. V lost 4 bases and J lost 6; bases outside the gene matches: 7. In DNA form, the CDR3 reads TGTGCCAGCAGCTCGGGGACAGGGTTTGTCGAGCAGTACTTC. This codes for CASSSGTGFVEQYF. Looking up the rest from reference TRBV7-2 and TRBJ2-7 gives the full variable domain: GAGVSQSPSNKVTEKGKDVELRCDPISGHTALYWYRQSLGQGLEFLIYFQGNSAPDKSGLPSDRFSAERTGGSVSTLTIQRTQQEDSAVYLCASSSGTGFVEQYFGPGTRLTVT.

This clonotype was seen ten or more times. This chain joins TRBV20-1 and TRBJ2-5, with 7 bases fitting TRBD1. The CDR3 has 15 residues. J gave up 1 base and V 5 bases, and 10 bases lay outside the gene matches. Germline V lookup: CDR1 DFQATT, CDR2 SNEGSKA (reference sequence). The CDR3 DNA is TGCAGTGCTCAAGTACGGGACAGCTTCCAAGAGACCCAGTACTTC. Translation gives CSAQVRDSFQETQYF.

This clonotype turned up a few times. This rearrangement joins TRBV27 to TRBJ2-6; no clear D gene. This CDR3 spans 19 amino acids. Germline V gives CDR1 MNHEY, CDR2 SMNVEV (reference sequence). V was cut by 2 bases and J by 1 base, with 18 bases left in between. The CDR3 reads CASSLKGSPARSGANVLTF. The CDR3 DNA follows: TGTGCCAGCAGTTTAAAGGGCAGTCCTGCCCGTTCTGGGGCCAACGTCCTGACTTTC.

Comments on this clonotype: A read error may be the cause here, since a much bigger clone is one base away. This chain links TRBV15 with TRBJ2-4, with a possible D match to TRBD2 (5 bases). Per germline, CDR1 LNHNV and CDR2 YYDKDF (reference sequence). This CDR3 contains 13 residues. CDR3: CATSLPGKKIQYF. The CDR3 nucleotides read TGTGCCACCAGCCTTCCGGGAAAAAAGATTCAGTACTTC.

This clonotype occurred many times. The chain combines TRBV6-2 or TRBV6-3 with TRBJ2-7; 7 positions match TRBD1. There are 14 residues in the CDR3. The ends lost 6 bases at V and 0 bases at J; junction bases unmatched: 5. Germline V lookup: CDR1 MNHEY, CDR2 SVGEGT. The CDR3 bases are TGTGCCAGCAGACCTTCAGGGGGCTCCTACGAGCAGTACTTC. Protein: CASRPSGGSYEQYF.

The V and J genes are TRBV20-1 and TRBJ1-3; D unclear. The ends were cut back, 6 bases at V and 4 bases at J, with 13 bases in the middle. Germline loops: CDR1 DFQATT, CDR2 SNEGSKA (reference sequence). This CDR3 region has 13 residues. In DNA form, the CDR3 reads TGCAGTGCCGAGTCGGGGTTGGGAAACACCATATATTTT. This translates into CSAESGLGNTIYF.

This clonotype has a count of ten or more. This chain connects TRBV25-1 to TRBJ1-6; no clear D. Germline CDR1 is MGHDK and CDR2 is SYGVNS. The CDR3 runs 14 residues. Trimming took 4 bases from V and 3 from J, leaving 7 bases between them. The CDR3 sequence is CASSGQNYNSPLHF. The CDR3 bases are TGTGCCAGCAGTGGACAAAACTATAATTCACCCCTCCACTTT.

In this sample, this clonotype turned up many times. Written as DNA, the CDR3 is TGTGCCAGCAGTGTAACAGGGTTTCGGTCGTACACTGAAGCTTTCTTT. Its translation: CASSVTGFRSYTEAFF. The rearrangement joins TRBV28 to TRBJ1-1; weak D call: TRBD1 (6 bases). The germline CDR1 and CDR2 sequences are MDHEN and SYDVKM. This CDR3 region has 16 residues. The V and J ends lost 5 bases and 3 bases respectively, with 19 bases between them.

Details on this clonotype: One end of the junction does not line up with germline, which may come from a read error. The CDR3 reads CASSLVFEDTQYF. The CDR3 DNA reads TGTGCCAGCAGCTTAGTCTTTGAAGACACCCAGTACTTC. The genes are TRBV7-2 and TRBJ2-5; the D is unclear. Germline loops: CDR1 SGHTA, CDR2 FQGNSA. CDR3 length equals 13 residues.

This clonotype was counted at least ten times. The chain uses TRBV12-3 or TRBV12-4 and TRBJ2-5; 8 nucleotides align to TRBD2. After removal of 6 bases from V and 5 bases from J, the junction contained 14 bases not matched to a gene. This CDR3 comprises 16 residues. CDR3 in amino acids: CASSPGGRGAGETQYF. CDR3 coding DNA: TGTGCCAGCAGCCCCGGAGGGCGGGGGGCAGGGGAGACCCAGTACTTC.

This clonotype was picked up one time. A much larger clonotype is one base distant, so this may be a read error. The gene calls are TRBV7-2 and TRBJ2-7, with D perhaps matching TRBD1 (6 bases). The CDR3 totals 15 residues. From germline, CDR1 is SGHTA and CDR2 FQGNSA. The CDR3 protein is CASSAGRWGQYEHYF. The DNA for the CDR3 is TGTGCCAGCAGCGCCGGAAGGTGGGGGCAGTACGAGCACTACTTC.

This clonotype was seen at least ten times. The chain is built from TRBV28 and TRBJ2-3, with D perhaps given as TRBD1 or TRBD2 (5 bases each). The CDR3 length is 15 residues. V was shortened by 5 bases and J by 10 bases, with 22 bases between the two germline ends. Germline lookup yields CDR1 MDHEN and CDR2 SYDVKM. CDR3 loop: CASSDPRTGAVPQYF. The CDR3 DNA follows: TGTGCCAGCAGTGACCCCCGGACCGGGGCAGTTCCGCAGTATTTT.

In its sample, this clonotype was seen many times. The J gene is TRBJ2-5, the V gene TRBV6-5; D is possibly TRBD1 (5 bases). The CDR3 is made up of 15 amino acids. V dropped 4 bases and J dropped 3 bases, with 15 bases sitting between them. Germline V gives CDR1 MNHEY, CDR2 SVGAGI. CDR3 in DNA: TGTGCCAGCAGTTTGACTCAGGGTGGAGAAGAGACCCAGTACTTC. Amino acids: CASSLTQGGEETQYF.

This clonotype has only a few counts. The chain carries TRBV28 and TRBJ1-1; D ambiguous. This CDR3 region has 15 residues. CDR1 is MDHEN, CDR2 SYDVKM, per germline. V shed 6 bases and J shed 3 bases, with 17 bases lying between them. CDR3 DNA sequence: TGTGCCAGCAGCCCAACGGGCCAGGCTGACACTGAAGCTTTCTTT. It is translated as CASSPTGQADTEAFF.

This clonotype showed up many times. The rearrangement joins TRBV6-5 to TRBJ2-5, with 8 bases fitting TRBD1. The germline V gene encodes CDR1 MNHEY and CDR2 SVGAGI. The CDR3 is 14 residues long. V gave up 6 bases and J gave up 5 bases; unmatched junction bases: 8. CDR3 loop: CASRPQGAEETQYF. CDR3 nucleotides: TGTGCCAGCAGACCCCAGGGGGCTGAGGAGACCCAGTACTTC.

The sample holds many counts of this clonotype. This may come from a read error, since a much larger clone is one base off. V gene TRBV12-3 or TRBV12-4 combines with J gene TRBJ1-6; 8 positions agree with TRBD1. CDR3 length: 15 residues. CDR3 nucleotide sequence: TGTGCCAGCAGTTCTGGACAGGGAGATAATTCACCCCGCCACTTT. Its translation is CASSSGQGDNSPRHF.

This clonotype was seen many times. The V gene is TRBV5-1, the J gene TRBJ2-7; D tentatively reads TRBD1 or TRBD2 (5 bases each). Germline V CDR1 and CDR2: SGHRS, YFSETQ. V was cut by 4 bases and J by 1 base, with 15 bases left in between. The CDR3 is 15 residues long. The DNA for the CDR3 is TGCGCCAGCAGCGCCGGGATGCAGGGATCCTACGAGCAGTACTTC. Translating gives CASSAGMQGSYEQYF.

The sample holds many counts of this clonotype. This rearrangement joins TRBV6-2 or TRBV6-3 to TRBJ1-6; the D gene is possibly TRBD1 (6 bases). The CDR3 covers 14 residues. CDR1 is MNHEY, CDR2 SVGEGT, per germline. Trimming removed 6 bases at V and 9 bases at J, with 15 bases between. The CDR3 reads CASRSTGWGSPLHF. As DNA, the CDR3 is TGTGCCAGCAGATCGACAGGTTGGGGTTCACCCCTCCACTTT.

This clonotype was counted only a few times. V usage is TRBV5-1 and J usage is TRBJ1-1; D is uncertain. There are 14 residues in the CDR3. Germline V CDR1 and CDR2: SGHRS, YFSETQ. V gave up 6 bases and J gave up 3 bases, with 15 bases separating them. DNA for the CDR3: TGCGCCAGCACCCAAGTCCGGGGTCACACTGAAGCTTTCTTT. Translation: CASTQVRGHTEAFF.

Comments on this clonotype: A read error may explain this, as a much larger clone is one base away. This chain uses TRBV7-9 with TRBJ1-1; D ambiguous. The CDR3 is 12 amino acids. V dropped 8 bases and J dropped 1 base, with 8 bases sitting between them. Per germline, CDR1 SEHNR and CDR2 FQNEAQ (reference sequence). CDR3 in amino acids: CASGSGNTEAFF. CDR3 in DNA: TGTGCCAGCGGTTCAGGGAACACTGAAGCTTTCTTT.

This clonotype came up a few times. The chain joins TRBV6-4 to TRBJ2-3, with TRBD2 matching over 10 bases. The CDR3 contains 15 residues. The germline V gene has CDR1 MRHNA and CDR2 SNTAGT. J lost 1 base, V lost 2 bases, and 0 bases had no gene match. Here the CDR3 reads CASSDGTSGTDTQYF. DNA for the CDR3: TGTGCCAGCAGTGACGGGACTAGCGGCACAGATACGCAGTATTTT.

This clonotype was seen repeatedly, ten times or more. The chain couples TRBV6-1 to TRBJ1-6; D is undetermined. The CDR3 totals 13 residues. With 5 bases removed from V and 5 bases from J, the gap between germline ends came to 7 bases. Germline values: CDR1 MNHNS, CDR2 SASEGT. The CDR3 protein is CASSIGDNSPLHF. The CDR3 DNA is TGTGCCAGCAGTATCGGGGATAATTCACCCCTCCACTTT.

This clonotype has a count of ten or more. The V gene is TRBV20-1, the J gene TRBJ2-7; TRBD2 aligns across 8 bases. The trim removed 6 bases at V and 4 bases at J, leaving 14 bases unmatched. This CDR3 contains 15 residues. Germline values: CDR1 DFQATT, CDR2 SNEGSKA (reference sequence). CDR3 region: CSARRGATLSYEQYF. The CDR3 region has the DNA TGCAGTGCAAGGCGGGGGGCCACCCTCTCTTACGAGCAGTACTTC.

This clonotype was counted many times. The gene calls are TRBV6-2 or TRBV6-3 and TRBJ2-5; 10 nucleotides agree with TRBD2. CDR3 length equals 16 residues. With V trimmed by 2 bases and J by 2 bases, 5 bases remained unmatched. CDR1 is MNHEY, CDR2 SVGEGT, per germline. CDR3 DNA sequence: TGTGCCAGCAGTTACGGGGCTAGCGGGAGACAAGAGACCCAGTACTTC. Translated, it gives CASSYGASGRQETQYF.

This chain joins TRBV6-1 and TRBJ1-1, with 7 bases that match TRBD1. The germline V gene has CDR1 MNHNS and CDR2 SASEGT. V shed 5 bases and J 5 bases; nucleotides not matched to a gene: 11. There are 15 residues in the CDR3. The CDR3 DNA sequence: TGTGCCAGCAGTCGAGACAGGGTCGGAGCGACTGAAGCTTTCTTT. Protein: CASSRDRVGATEAFF.

This clonotype occurred a few times. This rearrangement joins TRBV4-1 to TRBJ2-4; D is ambiguous. Trimming shortened V by 4 bases and J by 2 bases, and 12 bases separated the two germline ends. The germline CDR1 and CDR2 sequences are MGHRA and YSYEKL. The length of the CDR3 is 15 residues. CDR3 in amino acids: CASSPGVATKNIQYF. The CDR3 DNA follows: TGCGCCAGCAGCCCTGGTGTCGCCACCAAAAACATTCAGTACTTC.

This clonotype was seen many times. V is TRBV12-3 or TRBV12-4 and J is TRBJ2-6; D uncertain. V was clipped by 1 base and J by 3 bases, with 4 bases between them. The CDR3 is made up of 14 amino acids. CDR3 protein: CASSLGVGANVLTF. In nucleotides, the CDR3 is TGTGCCAGCAGTTTAGGGGTTGGGGCCAACGTCCTGACTTTC.

This clonotype was seen at least ten times. The chain joins TRBV29-1 to TRBJ2-5; 10 nucleotides align to TRBD1. Per the germline V gene, CDR1 is SQVTM and CDR2 is ANQGSEA. Trimming at V came to 4 bases and at J to 4 bases, leaving 3 bases not matched to a gene. CDR3 length: 13 amino acids. CDR3 in amino acids: CSVAGQGRETQYF. CDR3 coding DNA: TGCAGCGTTGCGGGACAGGGGCGAGAGACCCAGTACTTC.